This T cell receptor beta chain was identified in a study of regulatory T cells in long-lasting Graves disease. Time point meaning: newly diagnosed GD, antithyroid drugs for less than 3 months. From PBMCs, RNA was extracted and then used to make the TCR library. V lost 7 bases, J lost 8 bases, and 14 bases stayed unmatched. Germline CDR1 is MGHDK and CDR2 is SYGVNS. The CDR3 totals 15 residues. Sequencing libraries for TCR beta were prepared with iRepertoire HTBI primers and Arm-PCR of CDR3 regions. A single record per CDR3 protein comes from TCRdb applying MiXCR to the multiplex PCR reads. The sample consists of 420,000 or so distinct CDR3 sequences, about 15% of them appearing once. The same data also went into a second study, on T cells in Graves' hyperthyroidism and ophthalmopathy. As reported in that work: Most thyroid clonotypes that were expanded above 0.001 also turned up in blood.

The source was peripheral blood mononuclear cells (PBMCs), collected at new diagnosis, from a patient treated with antithyroid drugs. The sequence derives from a woman aged 18-30 years with Graves disease. The chain employs TRBV25-1 and TRBJ2-1, with 7 positions matching TRBD2. The CDR3 DNA reads as TGTGCCAGCAAACCAAAGGTGGCGGGAGTGGATGAGCAGTTCTTC. Translation gives CASKPKVAGVDEQFF.